This T cell receptor beta chain is drawn from a study of blood T cells in healthy people across ages. Overall study findings and caveats: Investigators treated diversity estimates from one million T cells as underestimates. The donors' CMV status was not determined, possibly confounding changes in expanded clonotypes.

The CDR3 is 15 amino acids. Germline V gene lookup returns CDR1 MNHNY and CDR2 SVGAGI (reference sequence). The V gene end was trimmed by 5 bases and the J gene end by 3 bases; junction bases not matched to a gene: 7. A second PCR, run for about 7 to 11 cycles, used a sample-barcoded 5' primer plus a J-beta primer mix. Each sample yielded at least 2.5 million CDR3-containing paired-end reads. One entry per CDR3 protein results from TCRdb running MiXCR on the 5' RACE reads. The table includes some 1 million distinct CDR3 sequences, 40% to 45% detected once. Points on this clonotype: Antigen: not known.

The gene calls are TRBV6-6 and TRBJ2-5; 9 nucleotides line up with TRBD2. The clonotype originates from a woman aged 55-69 years in good health. Sequencing used blood. DNA of the CDR3: TGTGCCAGCAGTCTTAGCGGGAGTGCCAAAGAGACCCAGTACTTC. Amino acid sequence: CASSLSGSAKETQYF.